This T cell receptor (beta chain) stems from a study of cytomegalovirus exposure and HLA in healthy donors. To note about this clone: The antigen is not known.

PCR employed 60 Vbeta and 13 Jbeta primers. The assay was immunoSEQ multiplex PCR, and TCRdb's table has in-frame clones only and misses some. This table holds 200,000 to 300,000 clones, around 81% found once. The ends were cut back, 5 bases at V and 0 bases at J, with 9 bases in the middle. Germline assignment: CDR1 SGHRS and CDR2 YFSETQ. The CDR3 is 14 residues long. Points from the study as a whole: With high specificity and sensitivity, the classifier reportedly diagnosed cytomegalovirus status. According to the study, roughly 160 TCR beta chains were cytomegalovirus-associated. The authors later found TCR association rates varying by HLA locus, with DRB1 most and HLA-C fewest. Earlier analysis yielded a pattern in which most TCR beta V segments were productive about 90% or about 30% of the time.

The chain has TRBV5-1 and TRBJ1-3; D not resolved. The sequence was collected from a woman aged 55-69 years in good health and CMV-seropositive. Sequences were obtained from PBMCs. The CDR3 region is CASSIPGSGNTIYF. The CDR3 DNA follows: TGCGCCAGCAGTATTCCCGGCTCTGGAAACACCATATATTTT. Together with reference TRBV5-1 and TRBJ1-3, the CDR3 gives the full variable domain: KAGVTQTPRYLIKTRGQQVTLSCSPISGHRSVSWYQQTPGQGLQFLFEYFSETQRNKGNFPGRFSGRQFSNSRSEMNVSTLELGDSALYLCASSIPGSGNTIYFGEGSWLTVV.